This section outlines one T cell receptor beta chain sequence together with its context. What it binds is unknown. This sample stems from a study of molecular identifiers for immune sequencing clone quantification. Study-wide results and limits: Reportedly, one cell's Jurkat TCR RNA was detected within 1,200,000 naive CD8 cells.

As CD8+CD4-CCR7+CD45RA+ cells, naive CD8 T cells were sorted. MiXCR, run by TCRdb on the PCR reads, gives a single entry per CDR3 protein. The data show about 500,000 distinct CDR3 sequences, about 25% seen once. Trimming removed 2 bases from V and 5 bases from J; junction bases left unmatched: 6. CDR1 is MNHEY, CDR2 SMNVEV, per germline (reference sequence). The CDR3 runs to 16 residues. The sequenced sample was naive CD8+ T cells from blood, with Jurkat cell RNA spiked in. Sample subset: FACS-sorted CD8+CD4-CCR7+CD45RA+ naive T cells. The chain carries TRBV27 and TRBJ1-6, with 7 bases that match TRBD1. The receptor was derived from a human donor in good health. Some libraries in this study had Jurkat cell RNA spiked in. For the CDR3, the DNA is TGTGCCAGCAGTTTAATTGGGACAGCACATAATTCACCCCTCCACTTT. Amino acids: CASSLIGTAHNSPLHF.